This T cell receptor beta chain was recovered during a study of T cell repertoires in cytomegalovirus infection. General study points: Dominating the ex vivo response were TCR beta clonotypes that were CMV-specific and HLA-C-restricted. Cumulative public TCR beta family frequency identified carriers of CMV plus the relevant HLA.

As concerns this clonotype: Its specificity is unknown.

CDR3 length: 15 amino acids. Germline V gene lookup returns CDR1 SGHNT and CDR2 YYREEE (reference sequence). Trimming removed 0 bases from V and 3 bases from J, with 12 bases in between. TCRdb processed the reads anew with MiXCR; each CDR3 protein has one entry. The data show about 330,000 distinct CDR3 sequences, just under 35% seen once. The rearrangement uses TRBV5-4 and TRBJ1-2, with a possible D match to TRBD1 (5 bases). The TCR sequence derives from a human donor in good health (CMV status not recorded). Some clones in this sample may be carry-over from other donors' samples. Source: cultured PBMCs, taken from culture after CMV antigen stimulation. CDR3: CASSLGTIWHYGYTF. The CDR3 coding sequence is TGTGCCAGCAGCTTGGGGACAATCTGGCACTATGGCTACACCTTC.